The 17 T cell receptor beta chains below come from one sample, sequenced in a study of T cell clonotyping in hematopoietic cell transplantation. TCRdb's table, derived via immunoSEQ multiplex PCR, lists solely in-frame clones and lacks some. The repertoire holds around 17,000 clones, roughly 84% seen once, with 4% to 5% in the top ten. Sequenced here: PBMCs, sampled 100 days after allogeneic stem cell transplant. Receptors originate from a male patient aged 55 to 69 who had an allogeneic stem cell transplant from a related donor, so the T cells may come from the graft donor. Some clones in this sample may be carry-over from other donors' samples.

On this clone: Different DNA sequences within this sample yield the same CDR3. The rearrangement uses TRBV4-3 and TRBJ1-2; D gene uncertain. Trimming left V 0 bases short and J 4 bases short, with 12 bases between. The CDR3 is made up of 15 amino acids. Germline V gives CDR1 LGHNA, CDR2 YSLEER. Here the CDR3 DNA reads TGCGCCAGCAGCCAAGAGTCTTCGACCTCCTATGGCTACACCTTC. Protein: CASSQESSTSYGYTF.

The V and J genes are TRBV6-6 and TRBJ1-2, with a weak D call TRBD1 (5 bases). This CDR3 comprises 15 residues. V was trimmed by 0 bases and J by 0 bases, leaving 8 bases between them. Per the germline V gene, CDR1 is MNHNY and CDR2 is SVGAGI (reference sequence). The CDR3 coding sequence is TGTGCCAGCAGTTACTCGGACACCTCTAACTATGGCTACACCTTC. Protein sequence: CASSYSDTSNYGYTF.

The chain employs TRBV5-6 and TRBJ2-5; 7 bases match TRBD1. In germline, CDR1 is SGHDT, CDR2 YYEEEE. The CDR3 length is 14 residues. V gave up 5 bases and J gave up 5 bases; unmatched junction bases: 9. The CDR3 reads CASRNRDSQETQYF. In nucleotides, the CDR3 is TGTGCCAGCAGGAACAGGGACAGCCAGGAGACCCAGTACTTC.

The chain recombines TRBV9 with TRBJ1-2; no firm D call. The germline V gene encodes CDR1 SGDLS and CDR2 YYNGEE. Trimming took 2 bases from V and 2 from J, leaving 10 bases between them. The length of the CDR3 is 14 residues. The CDR3 DNA reads as TGTGCCAGCAGCGTTGCGCAGGAGAACTATGGCTACACCTTC. Protein: CASSVAQENYGYTF.

This clone was counted a few times. This chain connects TRBV28 to TRBJ2-5; tentatively, D is TRBD1 or TRBD2 (5 bases each). The assigned J gene may be wrong: the sequence end matches TRBJ2-7 better. The germline V gene encodes CDR1 MDHEN and CDR2 SYDVKM. The length of the CDR3 is 15 residues. In nucleotides, the CDR3 is TGTGCCAGCAGTTTCATCGGGACGGTAGACTACGAGCAGTACTTC. Protein: CASSFIGTVDYEQYF.

The chain recombines TRBV18 with TRBJ2-7; perhaps TRBD2 as D (6 bases). This CDR3 spans 15 amino acids. Trimming shortened V by 1 base and J by 5 bases, and 15 bases separated the two germline ends. CDR1 is KGHSH and CDR2 is LQKENI in the germline V gene. CDR3 in amino acids: CASSPLTEGFDEQYF. DNA for the CDR3: TGTGCCAGCTCACCACTGACGGAGGGTTTTGACGAGCAGTACTTC.

V gene TRBV5-1 combines with J gene TRBJ2-7; a weak D match, TRBD2 (6 bases). The CDR3 loop spans 15 amino acids. From germline, CDR1 is SGHRS and CDR2 YFSETQ. Trimming removed 0 bases from V and 2 bases from J, with 12 bases in between. The DNA of the CDR3 is TGCGCCAGCAGCTTGGTTGGCGGGGAAACCTACGAGCAGTACTTC. Its protein is CASSLVGGETYEQYF.

The rearrangement links TRBV29-1 to TRBJ2-5, with D maybe TRBD1 (6 bases). CDR1 is SQVTM, CDR2 ANQGSEA, per germline. Trimming left V 4 bases short and J 2 bases short, with 14 bases between. CDR3 length: 14 amino acids. Here the CDR3 reads CSVGLDRKQETQYF. In DNA form, the CDR3 reads TGCAGCGTTGGCTTGGACAGAAAACAAGAGACCCAGTACTTC.

The chain couples TRBV28 to TRBJ1-5; possible D gene TRBD1, 5 bases. Trimming took off 5 bases at V and 8 bases at J, with 19 bases between the two ends. The CDR3 is 15 residues long. Germline assignment: CDR1 MDHEN and CDR2 SYDVKM. Here the CDR3 reads CASSLPGTPFEPQHF. The CDR3 nucleotides are TGTGCCAGCAGTCTCCCCGGGACCCCGTTTGAGCCCCAGCATTTT. The full variable domain, in which reference TRBV28 and TRBJ1-5 provide the parts outside the CDR3, is DVKVTQSSRYLVKRTGEKVFLECVQDMDHENMFWYRQDPGLGLRLIYFSYDVKMKEKGDIPEGYSVSREKKERFSLILESASTNQTSMYLCASSLPGTPFEPQHFGDGTRLSIL.

CDR3 sequence reads: CAWADRGDQPQHF. The CDR3 DNA follows: TGTGCCTGGGCGGACAGGGGGGATCAGCCCCAGCATTTT. The genes are TRBV30 and TRBJ1-5; TRBD1 aligns across 10 bases. Germline V gene lookup returns CDR1 GTSNPN and CDR2 SVGIG (reference sequence). J lost 5 bases, V lost 5 bases, and 3 bases had no gene match. The CDR3 contains 13 residues. The entire variable domain, with the rest obtained from reference TRBV30 and TRBJ1-5, is as follows: SQTIHQWPATLVQPVGSPLSLECTVEGTSNPNLYWYRQAAGRGLQLLFYSVGIGQISSEVPQNLSASRPQDRQFILSSKKLLLSDSGFYLCAWADRGDQPQHFGDGTRLSIL.

The chain recombines TRBV7-3 with TRBJ2-2, with D uncertain. Between the trimmed V and J ends, which lost 5 bases and 8 bases, there was a span of 9 bases. The CDR3 has 12 residues. Germline CDR1 SGHTA, CDR2 FQGTGA. The CDR3 spells CASSTQEGELFF. The CDR3 DNA reads as TGTGCCAGCAGCACGCAAGAAGGGGAGCTGTTTTTT. The complete variable domain, with remaining parts taken from reference TRBV7-3 and TRBJ2-2, reads GAGVSQTPSNKVTEKGKYVELRCDPISGHTALYWYRQSLGQGPEFLIYFQGTGAADDSGLPNDRFFAVRPEGSVSTLKIQRTERGDSAVYLCASSTQEGELFFGEGSRLTVL.

The V call is TRBV7-2, the J call TRBJ2-7; 7 nucleotides align to TRBD1. Trimming at V came to 4 bases and at J to 4 bases, leaving 1 base not matched to a gene. Germline V lookup: CDR1 SGHTA, CDR2 FQGNSA. This CDR3 has 12 residues. The CDR3 bases are TGTGCCAGCAGCTACAGGGGATACGAGCAGTACTTC. This translates into CASSYRGYEQYF.

This chain uses TRBV19 with TRBJ1-1; TRBD1 might be the D (6 bases). The germline V gene has CDR1 LNHDA and CDR2 SQIVND (reference sequence). With 6 bases removed from V and 0 bases from J, the gap between germline ends came to 14 bases. There are 15 residues in the CDR3. For the CDR3, the DNA is TGTGCCAGTAGCCCAACGGACAGCATGAACACTGAAGCTTTCTTT. The encoded protein is CASSPTDSMNTEAFF.

In this sample, this clone turned up once. The chain has TRBV28 and TRBJ2-1, with a weak D call TRBD1 (6 bases). Germline lookup yields CDR1 MDHEN and CDR2 SYDVKM. The CDR3 loop spans 11 amino acids. With 5 bases removed from V and 12 bases from J, the gap between germline ends came to 11 bases. This chain's CDR3 is CASSVDSWQFF. CDR3 in DNA: TGTGCCAGCAGTGTGGACAGTTGGCAGTTCTTC.

The chain employs TRBV2 and TRBJ2-7; TRBD1 might be the D (6 bases). This CDR3 is 15 amino acids long. CDR1 and CDR2 (germline): SNHLY, FYNNEI. V lost 8 bases, J lost 0 bases, and 17 bases lay in between. Here the CDR3 DNA reads TGTGCCAGCCACATTACCGGACAGAACTCCTACGAGCAGTACTTC. Encoded protein: CASHITGQNSYEQYF.

The rearrangement uses TRBV27 and TRBJ2-3, with D possibly called TRBD1 or TRBD2 (5 bases each). V lost 0 bases and J lost 2, with 12 bases in between. The CDR3 contains 16 residues. CDR1 is MNHEY, CDR2 SMNVEV, per germline (reference sequence). The CDR3 region is CASSLSIGTYTDTQYF. The CDR3 nucleotides read TGTGCCAGCAGTTTATCGATCGGGACCTACACAGATACGCAGTATTTT.

This clone has a single count. This chain joins TRBV5-1 and TRBJ2-1; D is uncertain. Trimming cost V 2 bases and J 0 bases, with 18 bases left between them. This CDR3 is built from 18 residues. CDR1 is SGHRS, CDR2 YFSETQ, per germline. The CDR3 is CASSFLPETPSSYNEQFF. CDR3 nucleotide sequence: TGCGCCAGCAGCTTTTTGCCCGAAACGCCAAGCTCCTACAATGAGCAGTTCTTC.